Sequencing of this TCR beta chain was carried out in a study of T cell clonotyping in hematopoietic cell transplantation. The table came from immunoSEQ multiplex PCR; TCRdb's copy has only in-frame clones and leaves some out. Of roughly 17,000 clones listed, 93% are singletons. The CDR3 covers 13 residues. Germline V gene lookup returns CDR1 GTSNPN and CDR2 SVGIG (reference sequence). The V and J ends lost 0 bases and 5 bases respectively, with 10 bases between them. Time point specified: recipient sample about 28 days before transplant, after cytoreduction. The V gene is TRBV30, the J gene TRBJ1-1, with D possibly matching TRBD1 (5 bases). This clonotype originated in a man aged 18 to 30 with biphenotypic leukemia. Some clones in this sample may be carry-over from other donors' samples. The sequencing here drew on peripheral blood mononuclear cells, taken before stem cell transplant. The CDR3 sequence: CAWSVRKGTEAFF. CDR3 in DNA: TGTGCCTGGAGTGTGAGGAAGGGGACTGAAGCTTTCTTT.